The 32 T cell receptor beta chains given below trace back to one sample, sequenced in a study of OX40 agonist ivuxolimab in advanced cancers. Repertoires were generated with immunoSEQ multiplex PCR, while TCRdb's copy carries only in-frame clones and drops some. There are some 10,000 clones in the sample; roughly four fifths occur only once, and 10% lies in the top ten. The sample in question was CD4+ or CD8+ T cells sorted from blood, obtained in a trial of the OX40 agonist ivuxolimab. The source is an adult with an advanced solid tumor such as melanoma, head and neck, liver or kidney cancer.

This rearrangement joins TRBV13 to TRBJ1-4, with D uncertain. V shed 5 bases and J shed 4 bases, with 11 bases lying between them. Germline loops: CDR1 PRHDT, CDR2 FYEKMQ (reference sequence). The CDR3 contains 14 residues. In DNA form, the CDR3 reads TGTGCCAGCAGCCCCGGCAGCATTAATGAAAAACTGTTTTTT. Its translation is CASSPGSINEKLFF.

The chain links TRBV5-6 to TRBJ2-1; 14 bases line up with TRBD2. In germline, CDR1 is SGHDT, CDR2 YYEEEE. The J segment lost 7 bases and the V segment lost 4 bases, leaving 4 bases of the junction unmatched. The CDR3 contains 15 residues. For the CDR3, the DNA is TGTGCCAGCAGCCTGGGACTAGCGGGAGTTAATGAGCAGTTCTTC. This sequence encodes CASSLGLAGVNEQFF.

The J gene is TRBJ2-6, the V gene TRBV9; no firm D call. CDR1 is SGDLS, CDR2 YYNGEE, per germline. The V gene lost 0 bases and the J gene lost 4 bases, with 8 bases spanning the gap. This CDR3 is built from 15 residues. The CDR3 DNA reads TGTGCCAGCAGCGTAGGGTCGCTGGGGGCCAACGTCCTGACTTTC. This encodes CASSVGSLGANVLTF.

The genes are TRBV5-1 and TRBJ2-7, with TRBD2 matching 8 bases. The ends lost 1 base at V and 3 bases at J; junction bases unmatched: 0. Per the germline V gene, CDR1 is SGHRS and CDR2 is YFSETQ. The length of the CDR3 is 13 residues. CDR3 sequence reads: CASSLTSGYEQYF. The CDR3 coding sequence is TGCGCCAGCAGCTTGACTAGCGGCTACGAGCAGTACTTC.

The V call is TRBV23-1, the J call TRBJ2-7, with TRBD2 as a possible D gene (5 bases). TRBV23-1 has ORF status, its function being uncertain. V was trimmed by 0 bases and J by 3 bases, leaving 12 bases between them. The CDR3 runs 15 residues. The chain's CDR3 is CASSQSRGSIYEQYF. Written as DNA, the CDR3 is TGCGCCAGCAGTCAATCGAGAGGGTCCATCTACGAGCAGTACTTC.

This chain uses TRBV25-1 with TRBJ1-5; D gene ambiguous. CDR1 is MGHDK and CDR2 is SYGVNS in the germline V gene. The CDR3 contains 14 residues. V was cut by 5 bases and J by 2 bases, with 10 bases left in between. Written as DNA, the CDR3 is TGTGCCAGCAGTAAAGGTGGAGGCAATCAGCCCCAGCATTTT. It yields the protein CASSKGGGNQPQHF.

This chain uses TRBV6-1 with TRBJ1-5; D remains ambiguous. This CDR3 comprises 16 residues. The V end lost 0 bases, the J end lost 0 bases, and 9 bases lay between the germline ends. CDR1 and CDR2 (germline): MNHNS, SASEGT. Here the CDR3 DNA reads TGTGCCAGCAGTGAAGCGCGGATATATAGCAATCAGCCCCAGCATTTT. Protein product: CASSEARIYSNQPQHF.

The V and J genes are TRBV9 and TRBJ2-3, with 7 bases aligning to TRBD2. Trimming took 7 bases from V and 6 from J; bases not matched to a gene: 20. The germline CDR1 and CDR2 sequences are SGDLS and YYNGEE. CDR3 length: 17 residues. This CDR3 is CASAPANSAGLSDTQYF. For the CDR3, the DNA is TGTGCCAGCGCGCCGGCCAACTCAGCGGGGTTATCCGATACGCAGTATTTT.

This chain uses TRBV2 with TRBJ2-2, with D possibly TRBD1 on 6 matching bases. The germline CDR1 and CDR2 sequences are SNHLY and FYNNEI. V was clipped by 7 bases and J by 4 bases, with 10 bases between them. The CDR3 runs to 13 residues. The CDR3 loop is CASTGGSTGELFF. Written as DNA, the CDR3 is TGTGCCAGCACTGGGGGCAGCACCGGGGAGCTGTTTTTT.

The chain couples TRBV7-9 to TRBJ1-2; 7 bases align to TRBD1. Germline V lookup: CDR1 SEHNR, CDR2 FQNEAQ (reference sequence). V lost 3 bases and J lost 5; bases outside the gene matches: 12. There are 16 residues in the CDR3. DNA for the CDR3: TGTGCCAGCAGCTTTCTGGACAGGCCTAAAGGGTATGGCTACACCTTC. Amino acids: CASSFLDRPKGYGYTF.

This sequence joins TRBV15 and TRBJ2-7; D tentatively reads TRBD1 or TRBD2 (7 bases each). The V end was cut by 0 bases, the J end by 1 base, with 10 bases between. CDR3 length equals 15 residues. The germline V gene has CDR1 LNHNV and CDR2 YYDKDF (reference sequence). CDR3 bases: TGTGCCACCAGCAGAGACAGGGGGGGATCCTACGAGCAGTACTTC. Its protein product is CATSRDRGGSYEQYF.

The chain is built from TRBV9 and TRBJ2-1, with 10 bases lining up with TRBD2. CDR3 length: 16 amino acids. Germline-derived CDR1 and CDR2 are SGDLS and YYNGEE. The V and J ends lost 4 bases and 8 bases, in that order; junction bases with no gene match: 12. The CDR3 here is CASSSQDSGRLDEQFF. CDR3 nucleotides: TGTGCCAGCAGCTCCCAGGATAGCGGGAGGTTGGATGAGCAGTTCTTC.

This clone was recorded only once. The junction departs from germline at one end; a sequencing error may be responsible. The chain couples TRBV6-6 to TRBJ2-7; D is undetermined. The germline CDR1 and CDR2 sequences are MNHNY and SVGAGI (reference sequence). CDR3 length equals 14 residues. Here the CDR3 DNA reads TGTGCCAGCAGTTACCCAGGAAGATTGGTGTCGCCTGCTTTC. Residues: CASSYPGRLVSPAF.

This sequence joins TRBV6-5 and TRBJ2-1, with 12 bases matching TRBD2. The CDR3 is made up of 15 amino acids. The germline V gene encodes CDR1 MNHEY and CDR2 SVGAGI. V shed 5 bases and J 8 bases; nucleotides not matched to a gene: 7. CDR3 protein: CASSVLAGGSDEQFF. CDR3 nucleotide sequence: TGTGCCAGCAGTGTACTAGCGGGAGGATCTGATGAGCAGTTCTTC.

The rearrangement joins TRBV28 to TRBJ2-1, with D possibly TRBD1 on 5 matching bases. The CDR3 is 15 amino acids. Germline V CDR1 and CDR2: MDHEN, SYDVKM. Deletions cut 2 bases from V and 0 bases from J, with 8 bases between. The CDR3 coding sequence is TGTGCCAGCAGTTTAAACAGGCTCTCCTACAATGAGCAGTTCTTC. Its translation is CASSLNRLSYNEQFF.

V is TRBV6-1 and J is TRBJ2-6; 7 bases are shared with TRBD1. Germline CDR1 is MNHNS and CDR2 is SASEGT. Trimming removed 0 bases from V and 1 base from J; junction bases left unmatched: 0. The CDR3 loop spans 16 amino acids. CDR3 loop: CASSEATGSGANVLTF. The CDR3 DNA reads TGTGCCAGCAGTGAAGCGACAGGGTCTGGGGCCAACGTCCTGACTTTC.

This chain connects TRBV10-3 to TRBJ2-7; D unclear. Germline CDR1 reads ENHRY; CDR2 reads SYGVKD. Trimming shortened V by 11 bases and J by 5 bases, and 19 bases separated the two germline ends. The CDR3 runs 13 residues. CDR3 in amino acids: CAGKKSYGHEQYF. DNA of the CDR3: TGTGCCGGCAAAAAAAGTTACGGCCACGAGCAGTACTTC.

This chain connects TRBV4-3 to TRBJ2-2, with 8 bases identical to TRBD1. CDR1 is LGHNA, CDR2 YSLEER, per germline. With 1 base clipped from V and 3 bases from J, the junction kept 7 bases outside the gene matches. This CDR3 spans 17 amino acids. CDR3 residues: CASSQVPDRVDTGELFF. The DNA for the CDR3 is TGCGCCAGCAGCCAAGTGCCGGACAGGGTCGACACCGGGGAGCTGTTTTTT.

A note on this clone: One end of the junction does not line up with germline, which may come from a read error. The V gene is TRBV7-7, the J gene TRBJ2-2; TRBD2 aligns across 9 bases. This CDR3 region has 14 residues. Germline lookup yields CDR1 SSHAT and CDR2 FNYEAQ (reference sequence). The chain's CDR3 is CASSATSGTGELFF. CDR3 DNA sequence: TGTGCTAGCAGCGCGACTAGCGGCACCGGGGAGCTGTTTTTT.

The V call is TRBV29-1, the J call TRBJ2-3, with 11 bases identical to TRBD2. Unmatched junction bases numbered 7, after V lost 7 bases and J lost 4 bases. This CDR3 region has 14 residues. Germline CDR1 reads SQVTM; CDR2 reads ANQGSEA. CDR3 amino acids: CSGSLAGEADTQYF. The CDR3 DNA reads TGCAGCGGCTCACTAGCGGGAGAGGCAGATACGCAGTATTTT.

The J gene is TRBJ2-1, the V gene TRBV9; TRBD2 agrees at 10 bases. Germline CDR1 and CDR2: SGDLS and YYNGEE. This CDR3 contains 17 residues. Germline trimming cut 3 bases from V and 2 bases from J; bases unmatched to any gene: 8. The CDR3 DNA reads TGTGCCAGCAGCGCCCAGTCTAGCGGGAGTCCCTACAATGAGCAGTTCTTC. Translation gives CASSAQSSGSPYNEQFF. The variable domain in full, with the rest retrieved from reference TRBV9 and TRBJ2-1, is DSGVTQTPKHLITATGQRVTLRCSPRSGDLSVYWYQQSLDQGLQFLIQYYNGEERAKGNILERFSAQQFPDLHSELNLSSLELGDSALYFCASSAQSSGSPYNEQFFGPGTRLTVL.

V gene TRBV7-9 combines with J gene TRBJ2-5; tentative D call: TRBD2 (6 bases). The CDR3 loop spans 16 amino acids. Between the trimmed V and J ends, which lost 5 bases and 5 bases, there was a span of 21 bases. CDR1 is SEHNR and CDR2 is FQNEAQ in the germline V gene (reference sequence). In DNA form, the CDR3 reads TGTGCCAGCAGCCCGTCGGGCGGGATCCTGGTGGAGACCCAGTACTTC. Translation: CASSPSGGILVETQYF. The full variable domain, its missing parts supplied by reference TRBV7-9 and TRBJ2-5, is DTGVSQNPRHKITKRGQNVTFRCDPISEHNRLYWYRQTLGQGPEFLTYFQNEAQLEKSRLLSDRFSAERPKGSFSTLEIQRTEQGDSAMYLCASSPSGGILVETQYFGPGTRLLVL.

The rearrangement joins TRBV6-5 to TRBJ1-5, with unresolved D. V was pared by 0 bases and J by 2 bases, with 5 bases between. The length of the CDR3 is 14 residues. The germline CDR1 and CDR2 sequences are MNHEY and SVGAGI. Here the CDR3 reads CASSYSGGNQPQHF. DNA of the CDR3: TGTGCCAGCAGTTACTCAGGAGGCAATCAGCCCCAGCATTTT.

The chain employs TRBV5-4 and TRBJ2-7; TRBD1 is a possible D gene (5 bases). The V gene's germline CDR1 is SGHNT and CDR2 YYREEE (reference sequence). Trimming cost V 0 bases and J 3 bases, with 10 bases left between them. The CDR3 sequence is 14 residues long. The chain's CDR3 is CASSLEAGNYEQYF. DNA for the CDR3: TGTGCCAGCAGCTTGGAGGCAGGGAACTACGAGCAGTACTTC.

This chain connects TRBV29-1 to TRBJ2-2; 10 bases fit TRBD2. Germline CDR1 SQVTM, CDR2 ANQGSEA. The CDR3 loop spans 17 amino acids. The ends lost 6 bases at V and 1 base at J; junction bases unmatched: 11. The CDR3 DNA reads TGCAGCGTCGAGACGCCCGGGACTAGCGAGAACACCGGGGAGCTGTTTTTT. Residues: CSVETPGTSENTGELFF.

This clone rates as medium-sized. This sample includes further DNA sequences coding for the same CDR3. This chain joins TRBV4-3 and TRBJ1-2; D ambiguous. CDR3 size: 15 residues. The germline CDR1 and CDR2 sequences are LGHNA and YSLEER. Deletions cut 2 bases from V and 0 bases from J, with 10 bases between. This CDR3 reads CASSQQRTANYGYTF. The CDR3 DNA is TGCGCCAGCAGCCAACAAAGAACAGCTAACTATGGCTACACCTTC.

The genes are TRBV6-5 and TRBJ2-3, with D perhaps assigned TRBD1 or TRBD2 (6 bases each). Between the trimmed V and J ends, which lost 5 bases and 0 bases, there was a span of 12 bases. The germline V gene encodes CDR1 MNHEY and CDR2 SVGAGI. This CDR3 has 15 residues. The CDR3 loop is CASSPGASSTDTQYF. Here the CDR3 DNA reads TGTGCCAGCAGTCCGGGGGCGTCTAGCACAGATACGCAGTATTTT.

J is TRBJ1-1 and V is TRBV10-3, with 8 positions matching TRBD1. Germline V gene lookup returns CDR1 ENHRY and CDR2 SYGVKD. After removal of 3 bases from V and 1 base from J, the junction contained 1 base not matched to a gene. CDR3 size: 14 residues. CDR3: CAISDTGGNTEAFF. The CDR3 DNA is TGTGCCATCAGTGACACAGGGGGGAACACTGAAGCTTTCTTT.

This chain joins TRBV30 and TRBJ2-7; either TRBD1 or TRBD2 may supply D (6 bases each). V was cut by 2 bases and J by 6 bases, with 14 bases left in between. The CDR3 is made up of 13 amino acids. Germline CDR1 reads GTSNPN; CDR2 reads SVGIG (reference sequence). CDR3 sequence reads: CAWSRTGRSEQYF. The DNA for the CDR3 is TGTGCCTGGAGTAGAACAGGGAGGAGCGAGCAGTACTTC. Together with reference TRBV30 and TRBJ2-7, the CDR3 gives the full variable domain: SQTIHQWPATLVQPVGSPLSLECTVEGTSNPNLYWYRQAAGRGLQLLFYSVGIGQISSEVPQNLSASRPQDRQFILSSKKLLLSDSGFYLCAWSRTGRSEQYFGPGTRLTVT.

This chain uses TRBV27 with TRBJ2-7; TRBD2 aligns across 13 bases. CDR3 size: 16 residues. Germline V gene data show CDR1 as MNHEY and CDR2 as SMNVEV (reference sequence). V was clipped by 6 bases and J by 5 bases; unmatched bases: 10. The CDR3 DNA follows: TGTGCCAGCAGCACCCTGGGACTAGCGGGACCCAACGAGCAGTACTTC. Encoded protein: CASSTLGLAGPNEQYF.

The rearrangement joins TRBV5-1 to TRBJ2-4, with 10 bases that match TRBD2. The CDR3 contains 15 residues. Germline loops: CDR1 SGHRS, CDR2 YFSETQ. Losses at the gene ends were 7 bases for V and 3 bases for J; bases not matched to a gene: 7. The CDR3 is CASSAGGPVKNIQYF. The CDR3 DNA is TGCGCCAGCTCAGCGGGAGGGCCGGTCAAAAACATTCAGTACTTC.

This sequence joins TRBV29-1 and TRBJ1-2, with 8 bases lining up with TRBD1. The germline V gene encodes CDR1 SQVTM and CDR2 ANQGSEA. The CDR3 runs to 19 residues. V trimming: 0 bases; J trimming: 3 bases; junction bases outside the gene matches: 18. CDR3 protein: CSVEDPVQWGRGQYYGYTF. The CDR3 DNA sequence: TGCAGCGTTGAAGATCCGGTGCAGTGGGGCAGGGGGCAGTACTATGGCTACACCTTC.